Presented here are 23 T cell receptor beta chains from one specimen sequenced in a study of CD8+ T cells in alopecia areata (dated by TCRdb to between 2017 and 2018). Read against the paper, the sample's treatment or condition label means: oral pan-JAK inhibitor, 5-10 mg twice daily. Libraries were constructed by the immunoSEQ multiplex PCR assay. RNA was extracted from all samples and reverse transcribed into cDNA as template for TCR sequencing. Held by TCRdb, this immuneACCESS table contains in-frame sequences only and omits some clones. Under half of the omission traces to an unresolved V gene where checked; the cause of the rest is unknown. Within this sample are roughly 220,000 clones, with approximately 70% of them counted one time only. 1% to 1.5% of the sample is taken by the ten largest. Specimen: CD4+ T cells sorted from blood, collected between weeks 44 and 45, from a patient treated with tofacitinib. All receptors derive from a human donor with alopecia areata.

The V gene is TRBV27, the J gene TRBJ2-1; unclear D gene. The CDR3 spans 11 residues. The germline CDR1 and CDR2 sequences are MNHEY and SMNVEV (reference sequence). The ends were cut back, 5 bases at V and 7 bases at J, with 6 bases in the middle. The CDR3 here is CASSMGNEQFF. The CDR3 DNA is TGTGCCAGCAGTATGGGTAATGAGCAGTTCTTC.

CDR3 region: CASRERGRGDYGYTF. The CDR3 DNA reads as TGTGCCAGCCGCGAAAGGGGTCGGGGGGACTATGGCTACACCTTC. V gene TRBV19 combines with J gene TRBJ1-2, with D possibly matching TRBD1 (5 bases). The CDR3 runs 15 residues. Trimming took off 9 bases at V and 3 bases at J, with 20 bases between the two ends. CDR1 and CDR2 (germline): LNHDA, SQIVND (reference sequence).

V and J are TRBV5-6 and TRBJ1-1; 8 bases fit TRBD1. Germline V gene sequence: CDR1 SGHDT, CDR2 YYEEEE. CDR3 length: 15 amino acids. Trimming at V came to 4 bases and at J to 4 bases, leaving 9 bases not matched to a gene. The CDR3: CASSPESRGLTEAFF. CDR3 nucleotide sequence: TGTGCCAGCAGCCCTGAGAGCAGGGGGCTCACTGAAGCTTTCTTT.

This chain connects TRBV9 to TRBJ1-1; D is undetermined. From germline, CDR1 is SGDLS and CDR2 YYNGEE. V shed 2 bases and J shed 0 bases, with 8 bases lying between them. The CDR3 has 14 residues. The CDR3 reads CASSVSWVNTEAFF. The DNA of the CDR3 is TGTGCCAGCAGCGTTTCCTGGGTGAACACTGAAGCTTTCTTT. Supplemented by reference TRBV9 and TRBJ1-1, the full variable domain reads DSGVTQTPKHLITATGQRVTLRCSPRSGDLSVYWYQQSLDQGLQFLIQYYNGEERAKGNILERFSAQQFPDLHSELNLSSLELGDSALYFCASSVSWVNTEAFFGQGTRLTVV.

This chain joins TRBV18 and TRBJ1-2; TRBD1 matches at 7 bases. Germline loops: CDR1 KGHSH, CDR2 LQKENI. The CDR3 runs to 15 residues. The ends lost 2 bases at V and 4 bases at J; junction bases unmatched: 7. The CDR3 DNA follows: TGTGCCAGCTCACCAGGGACAGACAGCACCTATGGCTACACCTTC. Amino acids: CASSPGTDSTYGYTF.

This chain joins TRBV7-2 and TRBJ2-5; 11 bases agree with TRBD2. Trimming cost V 5 bases and J 6 bases; bases outside gene matches: 11. CDR1 is SGHTA and CDR2 is FQGNSA in the germline V gene. This CDR3 is 16 amino acids long. CDR3 sequence: CASSHNSGGAAKTQYF. As DNA, the CDR3 is TGTGCCAGCAGCCACAATAGCGGGGGGGCCGCAAAGACCCAGTACTTC.

V gene TRBV9 combines with J gene TRBJ1-1, with 9 bases fitting TRBD1. Trimming removed 2 bases from V and 4 bases from J; junction bases left unmatched: 6. The CDR3 has 15 residues. Germline values: CDR1 SGDLS, CDR2 YYNGEE. CDR3 nucleotide sequence: TGTGCCAGCAGCGTCTCCGGGACAGGGATCACTGAAGCTTTCTTT. Translated: CASSVSGTGITEAFF.

The genes are TRBV4-3 and TRBJ2-7; tentatively, D is TRBD2 (5 bases). CDR1 is LGHNA and CDR2 is YSLEER in the germline V gene. V was cut by 0 bases and J by 13 bases, with 16 bases left in between. CDR3 size: 13 residues. The CDR3 DNA is TGCGCCAGCAGCCAAGATCTCGAGGGCAGCCAATACTTC. The encoded protein is CASSQDLEGSQYF.

The chain combines TRBV25-1 with TRBJ1-1; TRBD1 agrees at 7 bases. Unmatched junction bases numbered 7, after V lost 6 bases and J lost 3 bases. Germline CDR1 reads MGHDK; CDR2 reads SYGVNS. This CDR3 contains 14 residues. CDR3 protein: CASSVRDRDTEAFF. The CDR3 coding sequence is TGTGCCAGCAGCGTCCGCGACAGGGACACTGAAGCTTTCTTT.

As regards this clone: Relative to the germline gene, one junction end is altered; a read error may explain this. This chain uses TRBV30 with TRBJ1-6; tentative D call: TRBD1 (5 bases). The CDR3 is 11 residues long. Germline-derived CDR1 and CDR2 are GTSNPN and SVGIG (reference sequence). Here the CDR3 reads CAWSAGPAKHF. In nucleotides, the CDR3 is TGTGCCTGGAGCGCAGGGCCAGCGAAGCATTTT.

The chain employs TRBV29-1 and TRBJ1-2; weak D call: TRBD1 (5 bases). This CDR3 spans 16 amino acids. V dropped 7 bases and J dropped 3 bases, with 24 bases sitting between them. Per germline, CDR1 SQVTM and CDR2 ANQGSEA. CDR3 nucleotide sequence: TGCAGCGCCCGGGGAGGACGCGGGGCGGCGGACTATGGCTACACCTTC. Residues: CSARGGRGAADYGYTF.

This sequence joins TRBV5-6 and TRBJ2-3; D could derive from TRBD1 or TRBD2 (5 bases each). Germline loops: CDR1 SGHDT, CDR2 YYEEEE. This CDR3 has 15 amino acids. V lost 1 base, J lost 3 bases, and 12 bases lay in between. CDR3 amino acids: CASSLWGRETDTQYF. The CDR3 bases are TGTGCCAGCAGCTTGTGGGGCAGGGAGACAGATACGCAGTATTTT. The variable domain in full, completed from reference TRBV5-6 and TRBJ2-3, reads DAGVTQSPTHLIKTRGQQVTLRCSPKSGHDTVSWYQQALGQGPQFIFQYYEEEERQRGNFPDRFSGHQFPNYSSELNVNALLLGDSALYLCASSLWGRETDTQYFGPGTRLTVL.

The chain combines TRBV5-1 with TRBJ2-3, with 8 bases identical to TRBD1. Germline V CDR1 and CDR2: SGHRS, YFSETQ. The CDR3 is made up of 15 amino acids. J was trimmed by 9 bases and V by 4 bases; bases with no gene match: 13. The CDR3 spells CASSLLDRDSLTQYF. CDR3 nucleotide sequence: TGCGCCAGCAGCCTTCTGGACAGGGATTCTCTCACGCAGTATTTT.

This clone was picked up a small number of times. This chain connects TRBV13 to TRBJ2-2; D is uncertain. The V end lost 4 bases, the J end lost 5 bases, and 17 bases lay between the germline ends. Germline values: CDR1 PRHDT, CDR2 FYEKMQ (reference sequence). The CDR3 spans 16 residues. The CDR3: CASSSPLGFGTGELFF. CDR3 bases: TGTGCCAGCAGCTCTCCCCTGGGGTTCGGGACCGGGGAGCTGTTTTTT.

This rearrangement joins TRBV5-1 to TRBJ1-2; D remains unclear. The CDR3 totals 13 residues. Germline V lookup: CDR1 SGHRS, CDR2 YFSETQ. The V gene lost 0 bases and the J gene lost 6 bases, with 9 bases spanning the gap. The chain's CDR3 is CASSLDSGDGYTF. CDR3 nucleotides: TGCGCCAGCAGCTTGGATTCCGGGGATGGCTACACCTTC.

V gene TRBV29-1 combines with J gene TRBJ1-2, with 7 bases identical to TRBD1. From germline, CDR1 is SQVTM and CDR2 ANQGSEA. After removal of 0 bases from V and 2 bases from J, the junction contained 15 bases not matched to a gene. This CDR3 is built from 18 residues. The CDR3 DNA is TGCAGCGTTGAAGACAGGGGGGTATTACGCGTTCACAACTATGGCTACACCTTC. This encodes CSVEDRGVLRVHNYGYTF.

Written as DNA, the CDR3 is TGTGCCAGCAGTTACTCCCCGGCTGGGGCCAACGTCCTGACTTTC. It is translated as CASSYSPAGANVLTF. The chain carries TRBV6-5 and TRBJ2-6; D unclear. The CDR3 is 15 amino acids. From germline, CDR1 is MNHEY and CDR2 SVGAGI. Trimming removed 0 bases at V and 2 bases at J, with 5 bases between.

The V gene is TRBV18, the J gene TRBJ1-5; D gene ambiguous. V was trimmed by 2 bases and J by 5 bases, leaving 7 bases between them. This CDR3 has 13 residues. Per the germline V gene, CDR1 is KGHSH and CDR2 is LQKENI. The CDR3 loop is CASSPTTDQPQHF. The CDR3 DNA reads as TGTGCCAGCTCACCAACAACGGATCAGCCCCAGCATTTT. The full variable domain, rest sourced from reference TRBV18 and TRBJ1-5, is NAGVMQNPRHLVRRRGQEARLRCSPMKGHSHVYWYRQLPEEGLKFMVYLQKENIIDESGMPKERFSAEFPKEGPSILRIQQVVRGDSAAYFCASSPTTDQPQHFGDGTRLSIL.

Details on this clone: Other DNA sequences in the same sample also yield this CDR3. V usage is TRBV30 and J usage is TRBJ1-2; D uncertain. The germline V gene has CDR1 GTSNPN and CDR2 SVGIG (reference sequence). The germline V and J ends were trimmed by 3 bases and 3 bases, with 5 bases remaining between them. The CDR3 consists of 11 residues. In nucleotides, the CDR3 is TGTGCCTGGAGCCGGGACTATGGCTACACCTTC. This sequence encodes CAWSRDYGYTF.

The count of this clone is one. The rearrangement joins TRBV7-2 to TRBJ1-2, with D possibly matching TRBD1 (5 bases). Between the trimmed V and J ends, which lost 5 bases and 8 bases, there was a span of 9 bases. The CDR3 runs 11 residues. Germline loops: CDR1 SGHTA, CDR2 FQGNSA. CDR3 sequence: CASSLRDGYTF. In DNA form, the CDR3 reads TGTGCCAGCAGCCTCAGGGACGGCTACACCTTC.

This chain uses TRBV2 with TRBJ1-5, with 8 bases matching TRBD1. V dropped 1 base and J dropped 7; count of bases not matched to a gene: 6. This CDR3 has 15 residues. From germline, CDR1 is SNHLY and CDR2 FYNNEI. CDR3 sequence reads: CASSEGQGAGQPQHF. The CDR3 DNA follows: TGTGCCAGCAGTGAAGGGCAGGGGGCGGGACAGCCCCAGCATTTT.

J is TRBJ2-7 and V is TRBV10-3; 7 bases agree with TRBD2. The CDR3 is made up of 17 amino acids. Unmatched junction bases numbered 12, after V lost 4 bases and J lost 0 bases. The V gene's germline CDR1 is ENHRY and CDR2 SYGVKD. The CDR3 DNA reads TGTGCCATCAGTGGACCTCGACTGGGGGGGAGCTCCTACGAGCAGTACTTC. Translating it yields CAISGPRLGGSSYEQYF.

V is TRBV5-6 and J is TRBJ2-4; 7 bases match TRBD1. This CDR3 contains 15 residues. Germline CDR1 SGHDT, CDR2 YYEEEE. The V segment lost 4 bases and the J segment 1 base; nucleotides outside the gene matches: 5. DNA for the CDR3: TGTGCCAGCAGCCCTCTGGGACAGGCCAAAAACATTCAGTACTTC. This sequence encodes CASSPLGQAKNIQYF.